This T cell receptor beta chain comes out of a study of beta chain features in type 1 diabetes. Findings and caveats of the study: In every one of the four CD4+ subsets, TCRB CDR3s were moderately but significantly shorter in Type 1 diabetes patients.

Details on this clone: Its target is not known.

The isolated RNA, all of it, was reverse transcribed, so expressed TCRB transcripts were what got sequenced. Profiling relied on immunoSEQ multiplex PCR, and the TCRdb table lists in-frame clones only, not all of them. The data hold around 350,000 clones, with roughly 12% observed a single time. Per the germline V gene, CDR1 is SGHAT and CDR2 is FQNNGV. This CDR3 contains 14 residues. V trimming: 5 bases; J trimming: 8 bases; junction bases outside the gene matches: 9. The sequenced sample consisted of naive CD4+ T cells from blood. This TCR came from a man aged 18 to 35 in good health. The rearrangement links TRBV11-2 to TRBJ2-1; 7 nucleotides agree with TRBD2. This CDR3 is CASSLSGVVDEQFF. CDR3 DNA sequence: TGTGCCAGCAGCCTCAGCGGGGTTGTTGATGAGCAGTTCTTC. Full variable domain (remainder filled in from reference TRBV11-2 and TRBJ2-1): EAGVAQSPRYKIIEKRQSVAFWCNPISGHATLYWYQQILGQGPKLLIQFQNNGVVDDSQLPKDRFSAERLKGVDSTLKIQPAKLEDSAVYLCASSLSGVVDEQFFGPGTRLTVL.